These T cell receptor beta chains were read from a single sample in a study of human T cells and chemical hapten exposure. TCRdb itself ran the RACE reads through MiXCR, one entry per CDR3 protein. The repertoire has 300,000 to 450,000 distinct CDR3 sequences, 5% to 6.5% of them found once; the top ten carry 2% to 3%. The starting material was whole blood, obtained in connection with sensitization to the hapten diphenylcyclopropenone (DPC). The receptors were gathered from a woman aged 50 to 60 with alopecia areata. Some clones in this sample may be carry-over from other donors' samples. The CDR3 runs from the conserved cysteine through the conserved F or W. Fields, in order: V gene, D gene, J gene, clone size, CDR3 DNA, CDR3 protein. A D gene is named only where the DNA matches it firmly. Clone size appears in some rows only: once, few, many, or a class for an expanded clone.

TRBV5-1	TRBD2	TRBJ2-3	few	TGCGCCAGCAGCTTGGCAGCGGGAGGTCTCGCAGATACGCAGTATTTT	CASSLAAGGLADTQYF
TRBV28	.	TRBJ1-1	few	TGTGCCAGCAGCCGGACCGATGGGGACACTGAAGCTTTCTTT	CASSRTDGDTEAFF
TRBV28	.	TRBJ2-3	few	TGTGCCAGCGAGAGGGAAAACACAGATACGCAGTATTTT	CASERENTDTQYF
TRBV29-1	TRBD2	TRBJ2-7	many	TGCAGCGTTAGAGGAGCGGGGAGATACGAGCAGTACTTC	CSVRGAGRYEQYF
TRBV4-2	TRBD1	TRBJ2-3	many	TGTGCCAGCAGCCAAGCCCTAGGACAGGGATCATCAGATACGCAGTATTTT	CASSQALGQGSSDTQYF
TRBV6-5	TRBD1	TRBJ1-2	.	TGTGCCAGCAGTTACGAGGGGGCCAAAGGCGATGGCTACACCTTC	CASSYEGAKGDGYTF
TRBV28	TRBD1	TRBJ2-7	few	TGTGCCAGCACTCTTGGGACAGGTTCGTCCTACGAGCAGTACTTC	CASTLGTGSSYEQYF
TRBV20-1	.	TRBJ1-1	few	TGCAGTGTCTCGAGGGACGGGACGAACACTGAAGCTTTCTTT	CSVSRDGTNTEAFF
TRBV29-1	.	TRBJ2-7	many	TGCAGCGTCGAGGGTTTAACCTACGAGCAGTACTTC	CSVEGLTYEQYF
TRBV5-1	.	TRBJ2-1	many	TGCGCCAGCAGCTTGGGTTACAGGACGTCCTACAATGAGCAGTTCTTC	CASSLGYRTSYNEQFF
TRBV2	TRBD1	TRBJ1-1	few	TGTGCCAGCAGGGGACAGGGGGCGAAGGGAACTGAAGCTTTCTTT	CASRGQGAKGTEAFF
TRBV28	TRBD2	TRBJ2-5	few	TGTGCCAGCAGTTTCTTTGGGACTAGCGGGAGGGCCAGGGAGACCCAGTACTTC	CASSFFGTSGRARETQYF
TRBV7-9	.	TRBJ2-7	.	TGTGCCAGCAGCAGCTCCGTATACTCCTACGAGCAGTACTTC	CASSSSVYSYEQYF